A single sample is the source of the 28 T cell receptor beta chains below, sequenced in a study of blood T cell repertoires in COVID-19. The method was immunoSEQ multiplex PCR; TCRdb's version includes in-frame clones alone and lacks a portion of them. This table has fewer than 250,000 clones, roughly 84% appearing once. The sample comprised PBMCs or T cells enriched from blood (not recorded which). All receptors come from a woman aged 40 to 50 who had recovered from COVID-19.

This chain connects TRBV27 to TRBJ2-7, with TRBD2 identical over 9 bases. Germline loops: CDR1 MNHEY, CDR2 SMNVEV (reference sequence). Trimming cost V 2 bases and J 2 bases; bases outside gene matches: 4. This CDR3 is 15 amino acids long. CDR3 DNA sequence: TGTGCCAGCAGTTTACGGCGGGAGGGAACCTACGAGCAGTACGTC. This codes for CASSLRREGTYEQYV.

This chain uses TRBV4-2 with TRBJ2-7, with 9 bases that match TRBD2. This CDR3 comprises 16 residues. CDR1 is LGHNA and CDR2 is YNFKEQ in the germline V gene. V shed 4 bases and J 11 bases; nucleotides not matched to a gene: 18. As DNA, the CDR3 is TGTGCCAGCAGCCCCGGCGGGGCGGGAGGGCCGGAAGTGGAGTACTTC. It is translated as CASSPGGAGGPEVEYF.

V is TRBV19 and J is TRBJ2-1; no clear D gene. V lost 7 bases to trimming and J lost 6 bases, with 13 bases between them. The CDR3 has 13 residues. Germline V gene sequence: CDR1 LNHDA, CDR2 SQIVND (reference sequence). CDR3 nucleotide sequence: TGTGCCAGTACCGGTAAAGCCCTCAATGAGCAGTTCTTC. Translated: CASTGKALNEQFF.

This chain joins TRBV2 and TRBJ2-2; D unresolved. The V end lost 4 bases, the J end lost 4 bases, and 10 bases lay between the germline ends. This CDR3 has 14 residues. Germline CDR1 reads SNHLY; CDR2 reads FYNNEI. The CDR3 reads CASSALVLTGELFF. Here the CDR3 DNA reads TGTGCCAGCAGTGCCCTAGTCCTCACCGGGGAGCTGTTTTTT. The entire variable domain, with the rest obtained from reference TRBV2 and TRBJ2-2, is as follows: EPEVTQTPSHQVTQMGQEVILRCVPISNHLYFYWYRQILGQKVEFLVSFYNNEISEKSEIFDDQFSVERPDGSNFTLKIRSTKLEDSAMYFCASSALVLTGELFFGEGSRLTVL.

The CDR3 here is CASSQVSGSRDYGYTF. DNA of the CDR3: TGTGCCAGCAGCCAAGTTTCCGGCAGCCGGGACTATGGCTACACCTTC. V is TRBV14 and J is TRBJ1-2, with D unresolved. There are 16 residues in the CDR3. CDR1 and CDR2 (germline): SGHDN, FVKESK. V shed 1 base and J shed 3 bases, with 15 bases lying between them.

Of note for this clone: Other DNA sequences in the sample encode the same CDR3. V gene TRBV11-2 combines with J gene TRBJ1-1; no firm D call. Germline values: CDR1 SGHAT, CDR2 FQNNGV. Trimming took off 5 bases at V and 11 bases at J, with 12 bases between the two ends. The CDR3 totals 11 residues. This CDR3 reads CASSPQVGAFF. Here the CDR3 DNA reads TGTGCCAGCAGCCCCCAGGTTGGGGCTTTCTTT.

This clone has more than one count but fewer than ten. The CDR3 loop is CASRGTSGGNEQFF. In nucleotides, the CDR3 is TGTGCCAGCAGGGGGACTAGTGGGGGCAATGAGCAGTTCTTC. The V and J genes are TRBV2 and TRBJ2-1, with TRBD2 matching 8 bases. The CDR3 runs 14 residues. The germline CDR1 and CDR2 sequences are SNHLY and FYNNEI. V lost 6 bases, J lost 6 bases, and 7 bases stayed unmatched.

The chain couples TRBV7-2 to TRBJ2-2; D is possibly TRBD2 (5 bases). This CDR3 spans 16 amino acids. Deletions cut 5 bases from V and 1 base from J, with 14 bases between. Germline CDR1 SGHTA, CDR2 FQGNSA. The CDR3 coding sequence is TGTGCCAGCAGCCGGCCCAGCGGAGGGAACACCGGGGAGCTGTTTTTT. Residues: CASSRPSGGNTGELFF.

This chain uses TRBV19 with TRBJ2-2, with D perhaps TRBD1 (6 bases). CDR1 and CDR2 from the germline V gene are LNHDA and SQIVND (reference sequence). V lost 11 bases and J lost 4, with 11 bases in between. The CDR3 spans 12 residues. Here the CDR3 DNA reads TGTGCCGTTTCACAGGGCACCGGGGAGCTGTTTTTT. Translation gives CAVSQGTGELFF.

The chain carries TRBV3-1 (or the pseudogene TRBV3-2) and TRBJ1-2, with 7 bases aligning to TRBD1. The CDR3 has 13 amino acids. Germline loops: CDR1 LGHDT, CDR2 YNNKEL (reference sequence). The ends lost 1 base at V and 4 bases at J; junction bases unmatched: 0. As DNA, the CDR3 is TGTGCCAGCAGCCAAGCAGGGGGCTATGGCTACACCTTC. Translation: CASSQAGGYGYTF.

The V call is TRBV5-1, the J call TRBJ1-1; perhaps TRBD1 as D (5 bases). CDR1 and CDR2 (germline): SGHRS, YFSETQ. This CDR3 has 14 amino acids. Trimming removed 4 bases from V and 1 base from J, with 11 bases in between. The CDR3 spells CASSPWGGNTEAFF. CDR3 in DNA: TGCGCCAGCAGCCCGTGGGGGGGGAACACTGAAGCTTTCTTT.

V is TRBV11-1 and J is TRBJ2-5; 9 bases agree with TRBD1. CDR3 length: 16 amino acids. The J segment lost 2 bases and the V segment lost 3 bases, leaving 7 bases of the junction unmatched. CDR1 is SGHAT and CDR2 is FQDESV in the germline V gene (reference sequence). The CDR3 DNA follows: TGTGCCAGCAGCTTGAGGGGGACAGGGAAACAAGAGACCCAGTACTTC. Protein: CASSLRGTGKQETQYF.

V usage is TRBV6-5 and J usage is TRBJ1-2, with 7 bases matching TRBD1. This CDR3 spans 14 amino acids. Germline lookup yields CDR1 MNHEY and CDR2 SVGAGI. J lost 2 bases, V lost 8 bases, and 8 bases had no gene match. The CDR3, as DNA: TGTGCCAGCGGAGACAGGGTGTTGAACTATGGCTACACCTTC. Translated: CASGDRVLNYGYTF.

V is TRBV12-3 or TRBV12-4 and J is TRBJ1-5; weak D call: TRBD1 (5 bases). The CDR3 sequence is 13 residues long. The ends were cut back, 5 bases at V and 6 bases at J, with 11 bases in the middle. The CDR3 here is CASSATRAQPQHF. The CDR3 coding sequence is TGTGCCAGCAGTGCGACCAGGGCTCAGCCCCAGCATTTT.

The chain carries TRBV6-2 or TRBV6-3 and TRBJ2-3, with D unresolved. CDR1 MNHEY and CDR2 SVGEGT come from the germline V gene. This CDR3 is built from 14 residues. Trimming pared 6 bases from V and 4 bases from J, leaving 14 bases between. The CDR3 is CASSVVLRSDTQYF. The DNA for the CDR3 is TGTGCCAGCAGCGTAGTCCTTCGTTCAGATACGCAGTATTTT.

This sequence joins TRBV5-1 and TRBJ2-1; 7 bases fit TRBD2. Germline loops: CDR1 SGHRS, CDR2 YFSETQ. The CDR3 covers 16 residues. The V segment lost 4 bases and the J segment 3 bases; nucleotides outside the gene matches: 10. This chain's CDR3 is CASSPLVGGNYNEQFF. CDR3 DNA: TGCGCCAGCAGCCCCCTAGTGGGAGGGAACTACAATGAGCAGTTCTTC.

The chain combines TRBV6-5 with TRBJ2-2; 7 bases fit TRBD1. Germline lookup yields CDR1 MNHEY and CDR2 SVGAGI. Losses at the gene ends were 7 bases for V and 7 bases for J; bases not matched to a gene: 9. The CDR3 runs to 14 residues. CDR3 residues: CASIPAPGGGELFF. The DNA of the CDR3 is TGTGCCAGCATTCCGGCCCCAGGGGGCGGGGAGCTGTTTTTT.

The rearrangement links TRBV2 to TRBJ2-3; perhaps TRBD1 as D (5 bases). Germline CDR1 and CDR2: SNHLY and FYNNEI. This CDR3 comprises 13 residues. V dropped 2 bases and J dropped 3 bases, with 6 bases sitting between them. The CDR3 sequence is CASSERQTDTQYF. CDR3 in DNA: TGTGCCAGCAGTGAAAGACAGACAGATACGCAGTATTTT.

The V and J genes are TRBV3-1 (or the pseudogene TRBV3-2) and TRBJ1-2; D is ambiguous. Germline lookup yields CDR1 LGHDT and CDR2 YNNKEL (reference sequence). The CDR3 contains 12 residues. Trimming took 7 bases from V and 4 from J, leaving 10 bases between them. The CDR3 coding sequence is TGTGCCAGCACTTCGGAGTTCTATGGCTACACCTTC. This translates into CASTSEFYGYTF.

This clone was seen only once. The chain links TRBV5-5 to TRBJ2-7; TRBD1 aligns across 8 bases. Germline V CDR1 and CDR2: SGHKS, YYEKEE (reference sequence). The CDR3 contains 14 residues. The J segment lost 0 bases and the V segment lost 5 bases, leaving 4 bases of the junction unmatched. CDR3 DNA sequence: TGTGCCAGCAGTTGGGACAGGAGCTCCTACGAGCAGTACGTC. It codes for CASSWDRSSYEQYV.

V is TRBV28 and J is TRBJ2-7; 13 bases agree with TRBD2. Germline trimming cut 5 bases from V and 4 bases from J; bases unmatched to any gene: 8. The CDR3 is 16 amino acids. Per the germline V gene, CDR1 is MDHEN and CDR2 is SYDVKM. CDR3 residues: CASSEFGTSGMYEQYF. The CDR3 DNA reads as TGTGCCAGCAGTGAGTTTGGGACTAGCGGGATGTACGAGCAGTACTTC.

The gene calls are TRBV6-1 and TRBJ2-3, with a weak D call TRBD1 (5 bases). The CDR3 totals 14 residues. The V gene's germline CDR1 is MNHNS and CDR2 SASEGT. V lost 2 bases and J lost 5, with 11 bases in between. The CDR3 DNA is TGTGCCAGCAGTGAACGACCAAGGGGAGATACGCAGTATTTT. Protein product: CASSERPRGDTQYF.

The CDR3 region has the DNA TGTGCCAGCAGCTTATTGACAGTCTCTGAAGCTTTCTTT. It encodes CASSLLTVSEAFF. The chain joins TRBV7-9 to TRBJ1-1, with D perhaps matching TRBD1 (5 bases). V lost 2 bases to trimming and J lost 6 bases, with 10 bases between them. From germline, CDR1 is SEHNR and CDR2 FQNEAQ (reference sequence). The CDR3 contains 13 residues. Variable domain in full (rest from reference TRBV7-9 and TRBJ1-1): DTGVSQNPRHKITKRGQNVTFRCDPISEHNRLYWYRQTLGQGPEFLTYFQNEAQLEKSRLLSDRFSAERPKGSFSTLEIQRTEQGDSAMYLCASSLLTVSEAFFGQGTRLTVV.

The CDR3 is CASSQGLRTGELFF. DNA for the CDR3: TGTGCCAGCAGCCAGGGACTTCGCACCGGGGAGCTGTTTTTT. J is TRBJ2-2 and V is TRBV5-6, with a weak D call TRBD2 (6 bases). The V end lost 4 bases, the J end lost 4 bases, and 11 bases lay between the germline ends. From germline, CDR1 is SGHDT and CDR2 YYEEEE. This CDR3 is built from 14 residues. Combining the CDR3 with reference TRBV5-6 and TRBJ2-2 gives the whole variable domain DAGVTQSPTHLIKTRGQQVTLRCSPKSGHDTVSWYQQALGQGPQFIFQYYEEEERQRGNFPDRFSGHQFPNYSSELNVNALLLGDSALYLCASSQGLRTGELFFGEGSRLTVL.

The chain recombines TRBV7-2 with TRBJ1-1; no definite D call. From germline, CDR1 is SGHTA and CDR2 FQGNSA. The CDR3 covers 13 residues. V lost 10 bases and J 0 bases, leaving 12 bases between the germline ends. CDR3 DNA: TGTGCCAAAAGGAGGACGTTGAACACTGAAGCTTTCTTT. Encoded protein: CAKRRTLNTEAFF.

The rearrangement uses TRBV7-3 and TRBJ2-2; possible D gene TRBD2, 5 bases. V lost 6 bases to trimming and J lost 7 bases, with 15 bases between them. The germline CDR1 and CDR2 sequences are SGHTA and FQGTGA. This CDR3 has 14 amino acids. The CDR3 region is CASSSLTGVGELFF. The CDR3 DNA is TGTGCCAGCAGTTCTCTAACCGGGGTCGGGGAGCTGTTTTTT.

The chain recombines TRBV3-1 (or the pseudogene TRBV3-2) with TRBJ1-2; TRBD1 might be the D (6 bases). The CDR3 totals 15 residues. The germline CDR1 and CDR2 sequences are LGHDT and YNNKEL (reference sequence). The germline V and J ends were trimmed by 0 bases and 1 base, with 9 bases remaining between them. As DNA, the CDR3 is TGTGCCAGCAGCCAAGAGAAGACAGGTAACTATGGCTACACCTTC. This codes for CASSQEKTGNYGYTF.

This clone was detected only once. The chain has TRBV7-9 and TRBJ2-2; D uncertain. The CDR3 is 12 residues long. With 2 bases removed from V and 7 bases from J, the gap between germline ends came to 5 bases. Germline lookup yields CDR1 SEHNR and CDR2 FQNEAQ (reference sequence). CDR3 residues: CASSLFSGELFF. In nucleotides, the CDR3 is TGTGCCAGCAGCTTATTTAGCGGGGAGCTGTTTTTT.